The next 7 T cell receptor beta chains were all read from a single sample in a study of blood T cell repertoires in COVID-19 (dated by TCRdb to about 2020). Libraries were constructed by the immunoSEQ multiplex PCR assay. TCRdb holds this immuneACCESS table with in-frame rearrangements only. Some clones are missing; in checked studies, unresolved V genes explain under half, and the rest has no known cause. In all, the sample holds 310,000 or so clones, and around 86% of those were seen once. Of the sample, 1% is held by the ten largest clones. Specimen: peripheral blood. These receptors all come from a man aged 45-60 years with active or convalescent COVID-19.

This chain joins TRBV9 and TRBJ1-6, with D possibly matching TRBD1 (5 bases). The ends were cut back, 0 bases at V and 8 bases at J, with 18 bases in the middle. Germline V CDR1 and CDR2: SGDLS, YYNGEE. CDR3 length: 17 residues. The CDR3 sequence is CASSVDSGRGRDSPLHF. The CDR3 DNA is TGTGCCAGCAGCGTAGACTCAGGGAGGGGACGCGATTCACCCCTCCACTTT.

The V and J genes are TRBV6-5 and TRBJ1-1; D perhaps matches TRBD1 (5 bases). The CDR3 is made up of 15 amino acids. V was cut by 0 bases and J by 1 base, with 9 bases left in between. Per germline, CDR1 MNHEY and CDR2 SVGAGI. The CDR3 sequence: CASSYSGRANTEAFF. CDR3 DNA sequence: TGTGCCAGCAGTTACTCCGGCAGGGCGAACACTGAAGCTTTCTTT.

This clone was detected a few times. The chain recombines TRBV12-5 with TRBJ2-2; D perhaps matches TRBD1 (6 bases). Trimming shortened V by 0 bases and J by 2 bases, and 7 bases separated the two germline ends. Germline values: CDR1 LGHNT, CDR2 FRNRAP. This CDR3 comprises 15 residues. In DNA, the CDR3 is TGTGCTAGTGGTTTGGTACAGGGTAACACCGGGGAGCTGTTTTTT. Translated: CASGLVQGNTGELFF.

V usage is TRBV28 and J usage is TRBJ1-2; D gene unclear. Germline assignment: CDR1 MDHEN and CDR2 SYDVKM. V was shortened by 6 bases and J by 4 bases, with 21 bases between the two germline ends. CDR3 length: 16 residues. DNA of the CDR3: TGTGCCAGCAGCGGTCCTAACGAGTCTTTATTCTATGGCTACACCTTC. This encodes CASSGPNESLFYGYTF.

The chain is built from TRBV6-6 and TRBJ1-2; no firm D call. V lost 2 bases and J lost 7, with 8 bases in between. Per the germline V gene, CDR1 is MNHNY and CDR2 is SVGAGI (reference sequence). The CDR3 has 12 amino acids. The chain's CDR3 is CASSYAGSGYTF. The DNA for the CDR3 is TGTGCCAGCAGTTACGCCGGGAGTGGCTACACCTTC.

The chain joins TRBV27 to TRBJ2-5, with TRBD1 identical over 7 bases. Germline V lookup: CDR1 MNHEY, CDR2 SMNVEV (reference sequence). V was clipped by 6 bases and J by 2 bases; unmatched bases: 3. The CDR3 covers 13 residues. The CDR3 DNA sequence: TGTGCCAGCAGGAGGACAGGTCAAGAGACCCAGTACTTC. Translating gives CASRRTGQETQYF.

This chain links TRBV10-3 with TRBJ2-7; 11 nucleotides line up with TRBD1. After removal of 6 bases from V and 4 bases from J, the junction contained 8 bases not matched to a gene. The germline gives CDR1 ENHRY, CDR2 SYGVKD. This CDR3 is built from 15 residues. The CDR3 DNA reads TGTGCCATCAGCGGAGGACAGGGGGCGATGTACGAGCAGTACTTC. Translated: CAISGGQGAMYEQYF.